This T cell receptor beta chain was observed in a study of graft-versus-host responses after intestinal transplantation. Trimming stripped 0 bases from V and 3 bases from J, with 6 bases between. This CDR3 region has 13 residues. Per the germline V gene, CDR1 is WNHNN and CDR2 is SYGVQD (reference sequence). Data came from immunoSEQ multiplex PCR; TCRdb stores just in-frame clones and leaves some out. Of some 130,000 clones in the sample, over 80% were seen once. The table lists this clone with a few counts. No antigen is known for it. The sequence came from a human donor who received an intestinal transplant. Source: unstimulated CD4+ T cells sorted from spleen or lymph node cells, taken before intestinal transplant. The chain carries TRBV10-1 and TRBJ2-7; no firm D call. The CDR3 region has the DNA TGCGCCAGCAGTGAGTCGGCTCACTACGAGCAGTACTTC. Residues: CASSESAHYEQYF.